What follows are 30 T cell receptor beta chains derived from one specimen sequenced in a study of a mutant IDH1 vaccine in newly diagnosed glioma. Method: immunoSEQ multiplex PCR; TCRdb's copy keeps in-frame clones and lacks some. Of about 41,000 clones listed, roughly nine tenths were seen once; the top ten hold roughly 1.5%. The sample's time point: week 35, safety follow-up. A 20-mer mutant IDH1 peptide at 300 ug was injected subcutaneously with topical imiquimod. No antigen has been identified for these receptors. This sample comprised PBMCs, obtained from a glioma patient whose treatment included an IDH1 peptide vaccine. Receptors were obtained from a man aged 40-49 years with glioma.

The V and J genes are TRBV5-4 and TRBJ2-1, with D perhaps TRBD1 (6 bases). Trimming pared 4 bases from V and 0 bases from J, leaving 8 bases between. Germline CDR1 SGHNT, CDR2 YYREEE (reference sequence). The CDR3 length is 14 residues. The CDR3 region has the DNA TGTGCCAGCAGCGGACAGAGCTCCTACAATGAGCAGTTCTTC. The encoded protein is CASSGQSSYNEQFF.

The chain links TRBV19 to TRBJ2-3; TRBD1 or TRBD2 may be the D gene (6 bases each). The V gene lost 5 bases and the J gene lost 2 bases, with 20 bases spanning the gap. The CDR3 is 17 amino acids. Germline CDR1 LNHDA, CDR2 SQIVND (reference sequence). CDR3 sequence reads: CASSFGRRGNPTDTQYF. In nucleotides, the CDR3 is TGTGCCAGTAGTTTCGGTCGGAGGGGGAATCCCACAGATACGCAGTATTTT.

This chain links TRBV27 with TRBJ2-6; 8 nucleotides line up with TRBD1. V shed 10 bases, J shed 0 bases, and the junction held 2 bases outside the gene matches. This CDR3 has 14 amino acids. Germline V gives CDR1 MNHEY, CDR2 SMNVEV (reference sequence). The CDR3 loop is CATGGLSGANVLTF. For the CDR3, the DNA is TGTGCCACAGGGGGCCTCTCTGGGGCCAACGTCCTGACTTTC. Looking up the rest from reference TRBV27 and TRBJ2-6 gives the full variable domain: EAQVTQNPRYLITVTGKKLTVTCSQNMNHEYMSWYRQDPGLGLRQIYYSMNVEVTDKGDVPEGYKVSRKEKRNFPLILESPSPNQTSLYFCATGGLSGANVLTFGAGSRLTVL.

This rearrangement joins TRBV15 to TRBJ1-1; D may be TRBD1 (6 bases). Germline CDR1 is LNHNV and CDR2 is YYDKDF (reference sequence). V was cut by 0 bases and J by 0 bases, with 14 bases left in between. The CDR3 has 17 residues. The CDR3 nucleotides are TGTGCCACCAGCAGAGATTTGGGGGGCAATTTGAACACTGAAGCTTTCTTT. This gives the protein CATSRDLGGNLNTEAFF.

The chain employs TRBV5-1 and TRBJ2-3, with 9 nucleotides matching TRBD2. CDR1 SGHRS and CDR2 YFSETQ come from the germline V gene. The CDR3 is 18 amino acids. V lost 0 bases and J lost 5; bases outside the gene matches: 13. DNA for the CDR3: TGCGCCAGCAGCTTGGGATTAAGGGCTAGCGGGATAGAAGATACGCAGTATTTT. Protein product: CASSLGLRASGIEDTQYF.

V gene TRBV4-1 combines with J gene TRBJ2-4; 7 bases fit TRBD2. Germline V gene data show CDR1 as MGHRA and CDR2 as YSYEKL. J was trimmed by 0 bases and V by 4 bases; bases with no gene match: 21. This CDR3 is built from 21 residues. The CDR3 here is CASSPNTGTTQVERAKNIQYF. The CDR3 DNA reads TGCGCCAGCAGCCCGAACACGGGGACTACCCAAGTCGAACGAGCCAAAAACATTCAGTACTTC.

The rearrangement joins TRBV6-1 to TRBJ2-7, with D perhaps matching TRBD2 (5 bases). The V gene's germline CDR1 is MNHNS and CDR2 SASEGT. Trimming shortened V by 1 base and J by 2 bases, and 12 bases separated the two germline ends. This CDR3 is built from 15 residues. DNA of the CDR3: TGTGCCAGCAGTGAAGGAGGGCACCCCACCTACGAGCAGTACGTC. It encodes CASSEGGHPTYEQYV.

The chain links TRBV2 to TRBJ2-1; no clear D. Trimming shortened V by 1 base and J by 8 bases, and 9 bases separated the two germline ends. Germline V lookup: CDR1 SNHLY, CDR2 FYNNEI. The CDR3 extends over 13 amino acids. The CDR3 nucleotides are TGTGCCAGCAGTGAAGGTGGCGAGGATGAGCAGTTCTTC. It translates to CASSEGGEDEQFF.

The chain carries TRBV10-3 and TRBJ1-2, with D unclear. The CDR3 is made up of 14 amino acids. Between the trimmed V and J ends, which lost 0 bases and 8 bases, there was a span of 13 bases. CDR1 and CDR2 (germline): ENHRY, SYGVKD. In nucleotides, the CDR3 is TGTGCCATCAGTGAGTCCCCAAACGAGGGCGGCTACACCTTC. Amino acid sequence: CAISESPNEGGYTF.

V gene TRBV6-5 combines with J gene TRBJ1-1; D might be TRBD1 (5 bases). Germline lookup yields CDR1 MNHEY and CDR2 SVGAGI. The CDR3 sequence is 16 residues long. The germline V and J ends were trimmed by 2 bases and 3 bases, with 16 bases remaining between them. CDR3 protein: CASSYLRRASDTEAFF. The CDR3 coding sequence is TGTGCCAGCAGTTACCTTCGCAGGGCTTCGGACACTGAAGCTTTCTTT.

This chain uses TRBV5-1 with TRBJ2-1; D might be TRBD2 (5 bases). Germline V gene sequence: CDR1 SGHRS, CDR2 YFSETQ. The length of the CDR3 is 15 residues. The ends were cut back, 0 bases at V and 3 bases at J, with 10 bases in the middle. CDR3 region: CASSLVDYLYNEQFF. In DNA, the CDR3 is TGCGCCAGCAGCTTGGTAGACTACCTCTACAATGAGCAGTTCTTC.

This rearrangement joins TRBV5-5 to TRBJ2-2; D is tentatively TRBD1 or TRBD2 (5 bases each). The CDR3 sequence is 15 residues long. Germline values: CDR1 SGHKS, CDR2 YYEKEE (reference sequence). The ends were cut back, 2 bases at V and 2 bases at J, with 10 bases in the middle. The CDR3 sequence is CASSFSRDNTGELFF. The DNA for the CDR3 is TGTGCCAGCAGCTTTTCCCGGGACAACACCGGGGAGCTGTTTTTT. The variable domain in full, completed from reference TRBV5-5 and TRBJ2-2, reads DAGVTQSPTHLIKTRGQQVTLRCSPISGHKSVSWYQQVLGQGPQFIFQYYEKEERGRGNFPDRFSARQFPNYSSELNVNALLLGDSALYLCASSFSRDNTGELFFGEGSRLTVL.

The chain employs TRBV19 and TRBJ2-3, with D perhaps matching TRBD2 (6 bases). Germline loops: CDR1 LNHDA, CDR2 SQIVND (reference sequence). The V end was cut by 6 bases, the J end by 3 bases, with 16 bases between. This CDR3 contains 15 residues. CDR3 in amino acids: CASRTKTSPTDTQYF. The CDR3 region has the DNA TGTGCCAGTAGGACCAAGACTAGTCCAACAGATACGCAGTATTTT.

The chain is built from TRBV15 and TRBJ2-2; weak D call: TRBD2 (6 bases). V gave up 6 bases and J gave up 4 bases, with 15 bases separating them. Germline lookup yields CDR1 LNHNV and CDR2 YYDKDF (reference sequence). This CDR3 region has 15 residues. CDR3 loop: CATSLRRGSTGELFF. The DNA for the CDR3 is TGTGCCACCAGTCTGAGGAGGGGAAGCACCGGGGAGCTGTTTTTT.

CDR3 region: CASSGGETQYF. CDR3 sequence (DNA): TGTGCCAGTAGCGGCGGGGAGACCCAGTACTTC. The chain employs TRBV19 and TRBJ2-5; D might be TRBD2 (5 bases). V was shortened by 6 bases and J by 5 bases, with 7 bases between the two germline ends. The CDR3 contains 11 residues. The germline V gene encodes CDR1 LNHDA and CDR2 SQIVND (reference sequence).

The genes are TRBV6-5 and TRBJ2-5; 7 positions agree with TRBD2. The CDR3 spans 13 residues. The germline CDR1 and CDR2 sequences are MNHEY and SVGAGI. J was trimmed by 3 bases and V by 11 bases; bases with no gene match: 9. The CDR3 DNA follows: TGTGCCGCAGCCTCGGGGAGGGAAGAGACCCAGTACTTC. Amino acids: CAAASGREETQYF.

The sample holds a few counts of this clone. The chain combines TRBV29-1 with TRBJ2-3; TRBD2 aligns across 9 bases. The junction had 5 bases not matched to a gene; V was cut back by 0 bases and J by 1 base. Germline values: CDR1 SQVTM, CDR2 ANQGSEA. The CDR3 runs to 16 residues. The CDR3 DNA reads as TGCAGCGTTGAAGATTGGGCTAGCGGGGGCACAGATACGCAGTATTTT. Residues: CSVEDWASGGTDTQYF.

V and J are TRBV5-6 and TRBJ1-2; D unclear. The germline V and J ends were trimmed by 1 base and 8 bases, with 15 bases remaining between them. The CDR3 sequence is 14 residues long. The germline V gene has CDR1 SGHDT and CDR2 YYEEEE. Written as DNA, the CDR3 is TGTGCCAGCAGCTTGTACCCAGTGCCTCGGGGCTACACCTTC. Amino acid sequence: CASSLYPVPRGYTF.

V and J are TRBV4-3 and TRBJ2-6, with 10 bases lining up with TRBD1. CDR1 is LGHNA, CDR2 YSLEER, per germline. Trimming at V came to 4 bases and at J to 1 base, leaving 13 bases not matched to a gene. The CDR3 has 20 residues. For the CDR3, the DNA is TGCGCCAGCAGCCCCCACAGTGGCGGACAGGGGGAGTCTGGGGCCAACGTCCTGACTTTC. Protein product: CASSPHSGGQGESGANVLTF.

The chain employs TRBV14 and TRBJ2-1, with no clear D. CDR1 SGHDN and CDR2 FVKESK come from the germline V gene. The germline V and J ends were trimmed by 0 bases and 2 bases, with 17 bases remaining between them. The CDR3 covers 18 residues. In nucleotides, the CDR3 is TGTGCCAGCAGCCAAGATAGGTTACGGCCTCGTCCCTACAATGAGCAGTTCTTC. Translation: CASSQDRLRPRPYNEQFF. The full variable domain, its missing parts supplied by reference TRBV14 and TRBJ2-1, is EAGVTQFPSHSVIEKGQTVTLRCDPISGHDNLYWYRRVMGKEIKFLLHFVKESKQDESGMPNNRFLAERTGGTYSTLKVQPAELEDSGVYFCASSQDRLRPRPYNEQFFGPGTRLTVL.

This clone occurred once. DNA of the CDR3: TGTGCCAGTAGTTTGCAGGGGGCCTTCGGTCAGCCCCAGCATTTT. It yields the protein CASSLQGAFGQPQHF. The V gene is TRBV19, the J gene TRBJ1-5, with 8 bases aligning to TRBD1. Germline V lookup: CDR1 LNHDA, CDR2 SQIVND (reference sequence). The CDR3 loop spans 15 amino acids. J gave up 6 bases and V 5 bases, and 9 bases lay outside the gene matches.

This clone appeared once. The chain carries TRBV25-1 and TRBJ2-2; D is unresolved. From germline, CDR1 is MGHDK and CDR2 SYGVNS. V lost 4 bases and J 2 bases, leaving 8 bases between the germline ends. The CDR3 contains 14 residues. In DNA, the CDR3 is TGTGCCAGCAGTGTAGCAGGAAACACCGGGGAGCTGTTTTTT. Translation: CASSVAGNTGELFF.

The rearrangement joins TRBV6-5 to TRBJ1-2, with D possibly TRBD1 on 6 matching bases. V dropped 2 bases and J dropped 7 bases, with 14 bases sitting between them. Germline-derived CDR1 and CDR2 are MNHEY and SVGAGI. This CDR3 contains 14 residues. In DNA form, the CDR3 reads TGTGCCAGCAGTTACATGGGGGGCGGGTTTGGCTACACCTTC. Amino acids: CASSYMGGGFGYTF.

The chain is built from TRBV28 and TRBJ2-2; D not resolved. V lost 2 bases and J 0 bases, leaving 4 bases between the germline ends. Germline-derived CDR1 and CDR2 are MDHEN and SYDVKM. This CDR3 region has 14 residues. The CDR3 DNA reads as TGTGCCAGCAGTTTACACACGAACACCGGGGAGCTGTTTTTT. Protein product: CASSLHTNTGELFF.

The V call is TRBV10-3, the J call TRBJ1-4; D may be TRBD1 (6 bases). Trimming left V 2 bases short and J 8 bases short, with 12 bases between. This CDR3 has 14 amino acids. Per the germline V gene, CDR1 is ENHRY and CDR2 is SYGVKD. CDR3 in amino acids: CAISERGSEEKLFF. CDR3 nucleotide sequence: TGTGCCATCAGTGAGAGGGGGTCGGAGGAAAAACTGTTTTTT.

This clone was seen a single time. This chain joins TRBV2 and TRBJ1-4; 7 bases align to TRBD1. V lost 7 bases to trimming and J lost 13 bases; unmatched junction nucleotides: 6. This CDR3 spans 11 amino acids. Germline-derived CDR1 and CDR2 are SNHLY and FYNNEI. CDR3 protein: CASTVTGSLFF. The CDR3 DNA reads as TGTGCCAGCACCGTGACAGGGTCACTGTTTTTT.

The rearrangement links TRBV2 to TRBJ2-1; 7 nucleotides match TRBD1. CDR1 is SNHLY and CDR2 is FYNNEI in the germline V gene. The CDR3 is 16 residues long. V lost 6 bases and J lost 7; bases outside the gene matches: 15. CDR3 region: CASSPGDRVIGNEQFF. The CDR3 DNA reads TGTGCCAGCAGCCCAGGCGACAGGGTTATCGGGAATGAGCAGTTCTTC. The whole variable domain, filled in from reference TRBV2 and TRBJ2-1, reads EPEVTQTPSHQVTQMGQEVILRCVPISNHLYFYWYRQILGQKVEFLVSFYNNEISEKSEIFDDQFSVERPDGSNFTLKIRSTKLEDSAMYFCASSPGDRVIGNEQFFGPGTRLTVL.

This chain joins TRBV5-6 and TRBJ1-1; possible D gene TRBD1, 6 bases. V lost 4 bases, J lost 1 base, and 14 bases lay in between. The germline V gene encodes CDR1 SGHDT and CDR2 YYEEEE. The CDR3 consists of 15 residues. CDR3 coding DNA: TGTGCCAGCAGCCGGGAGGGACACGAGAACACTGAAGCTTTCTTT. This sequence encodes CASSREGHENTEAFF.

This chain links TRBV7-9 with TRBJ2-3, with TRBD2 as a possible D gene (5 bases). The germline CDR1 and CDR2 sequences are SEHNR and FQNEAQ (reference sequence). This CDR3 comprises 14 residues. V lost 4 bases and J 2 bases, leaving 10 bases between the germline ends. This chain's CDR3 is CASSYYRDTDTQYF. The CDR3 DNA follows: TGTGCCAGCAGCTACTACCGGGACACAGATACGCAGTATTTT.

V gene TRBV4-3 combines with J gene TRBJ1-3; D uncertain. Germline assignment: CDR1 LGHNA and CDR2 YSLEER. Trimming cost V 4 bases and J 4 bases, with 14 bases left between them. The CDR3 contains 15 residues. The CDR3 region has the DNA TGCGCCAGCAGCCCCTCCCGGAGTCGAGGAAACACCATATATTTT. Its protein product is CASSPSRSRGNTIYF.